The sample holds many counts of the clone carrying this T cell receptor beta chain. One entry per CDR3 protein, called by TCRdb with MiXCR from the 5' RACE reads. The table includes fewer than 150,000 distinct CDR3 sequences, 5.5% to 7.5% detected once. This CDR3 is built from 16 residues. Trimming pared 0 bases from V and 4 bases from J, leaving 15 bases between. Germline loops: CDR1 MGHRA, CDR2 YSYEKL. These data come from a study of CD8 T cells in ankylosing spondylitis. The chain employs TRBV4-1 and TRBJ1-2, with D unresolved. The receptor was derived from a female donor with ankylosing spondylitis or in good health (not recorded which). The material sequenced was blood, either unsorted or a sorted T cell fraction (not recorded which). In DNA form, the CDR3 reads TGCGCCAGCAGCCAAGATAGAAGGGATAGTAGCTATGGCTACACCTTC. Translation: CASSQDRRDSSYGYTF.